What follows are 20 T cell receptor beta chains derived from one specimen sequenced in a study of regulatory T cells in long-lasting Graves disease. The time point is: persistent/refractory GD, antithyroid drugs over 5 years with positive TRAb. The authors made the TCR library using RNA they extracted from PBMCs. Assembly of TCR beta libraries relied on iRepertoire HTBI primers together with Arm-PCR of CDR3 regions. TCRdb independently ran MiXCR on the multiplex PCR reads; one entry per CDR3 protein. Of 400,000 to 500,000 distinct CDR3 sequences in the sample, around 20% are singletons; the top ten hold over 11%. This material consisted of peripheral blood mononuclear cells (PBMCs), taken when the disease was refractory, from a patient treated with antithyroid drugs. These receptors were collected from a female donor with Graves disease.

This clonotype was observed many times. V is TRBV6-1 and J is TRBJ2-5; a weak D match, TRBD1 (6 bases). The CDR3 sequence is 15 residues long. The germline V and J ends were trimmed by 8 bases and 0 bases, with 16 bases remaining between them. Germline loops: CDR1 MNHNS, CDR2 SASEGT. CDR3 in amino acids: CASCQKTGDQETQYF. The CDR3 DNA reads as TGTGCCAGCTGTCAAAAGACAGGAGACCAAGAGACCCAGTACTTC.

This clonotype showed up many times. The V call is TRBV2, the J call TRBJ1-1, with D perhaps TRBD1 (5 bases). The CDR3 consists of 16 residues. The V end lost 5 bases, the J end lost 6 bases, and 22 bases lay between the germline ends. Germline V gene lookup returns CDR1 SNHLY and CDR2 FYNNEI. CDR3 sequence: CASSRQPDTSTAEAFF. DNA of the CDR3: TGTGCCAGCAGTCGACAGCCGGACACCTCGACCGCTGAAGCTTTCTTT.

This clonotype was seen a handful of times. The J gene is TRBJ2-7, the V gene TRBV15, with D maybe TRBD1 (5 bases). Trimming cost V 5 bases and J 7 bases, with 15 bases left between them. CDR1 is LNHNV, CDR2 YYDKDF, per germline (reference sequence). This CDR3 is built from 13 residues. In DNA form, the CDR3 reads TGTGCCACCAGCGATCCCAGGGCCCAAGAGCAGTACTTC. Translating gives CATSDPRAQEQYF.

This clonotype was observed a few times. V is TRBV20-1 and J is TRBJ2-2; D could derive from TRBD1 or TRBD2 (5 bases each). This CDR3 is 15 amino acids long. V shed 3 bases and J shed 3 bases, with 14 bases lying between them. Per the germline V gene, CDR1 is DFQATT and CDR2 is SNEGSKA (reference sequence). CDR3 coding DNA: TGCAGTGCTAGCGAGGGTCTGGGGGACACCGGGGAGCTGTTTTTT. This gives the protein CSASEGLGDTGELFF.

The sample holds a few counts of this clonotype. The CDR3 DNA reads TGTGCCTGGAGTGCGGTGGGAGGGGGCGAGCAGTACTTC. Protein product: CAWSAVGGGEQYF. V and J are TRBV30 and TRBJ2-7, with D perhaps TRBD2 (7 bases). The CDR3 is made up of 13 amino acids. The germline V and J ends were trimmed by 1 base and 6 bases, with 13 bases remaining between them. Germline loops: CDR1 GTSNPN, CDR2 SVGIG (reference sequence).

In this sample, this clonotype turned up many times. This chain joins TRBV28 and TRBJ2-5; TRBD1 might be the D (6 bases). The V and J ends lost 7 bases and 3 bases respectively, with 15 bases between them. Germline lookup yields CDR1 MDHEN and CDR2 SYDVKM. The CDR3 is 14 amino acids. CDR3 loop: CASTTDRFEETQYF. CDR3 bases: TGTGCCAGCACCACCGACAGGTTCGAAGAGACCCAGTACTTC.

The V and J genes are TRBV4-1 and TRBJ2-7; D remains unclear. Looked up from germline, CDR1 is MGHRA and CDR2 is YSYEKL. V was clipped by 4 bases and J by 0 bases, with 13 bases between them. CDR3 length: 15 amino acids. CDR3 residues: CASSPGGASSYEQYF. CDR3 DNA: TGCGCCAGCAGCCCAGGCGGCGCGAGCTCCTACGAGCAGTACTTC.

Many counts were recorded for this clonotype. The chain joins TRBV6-2 or TRBV6-3 to TRBJ2-5; D may be TRBD1 or TRBD2 (5 bases each). V lost 10 bases, J lost 5 bases, and 20 bases lay in between. The CDR3 runs 14 residues. Germline-derived CDR1 and CDR2 are MNHEY and SVGEGT. The CDR3 nucleotides read TGTGCCATTGGTGGGCAGGGAGTCGCGGAGACCCAGTACTTC. It specifies CAIGGQGVAETQYF.

The chain joins TRBV20-1 to TRBJ2-5; maybe TRBD2 (6 bases). The J call could be wrong; TRBJ2-7 is a better fit for the DNA end. The CDR3 is 14 amino acids. The germline CDR1 and CDR2 sequences are DFQATT and SNEGSKA (reference sequence). CDR3 residues: CSASSPSDGNEQYF. DNA for the CDR3: TGCAGTGCTAGTTCTCCTAGCGATGGCAACGAGCAGTACTTC.

This clonotype was observed many times. V is TRBV6-1 and J is TRBJ1-1; D remains ambiguous. The CDR3 is 13 amino acids. V dropped 7 bases and J dropped 4 bases, with 13 bases sitting between them. Germline V gene data show CDR1 as MNHNS and CDR2 as SASEGT. The CDR3 region is CASNRVLGTEAFF. In nucleotides, the CDR3 is TGTGCCAGCAATCGGGTTCTGGGCACTGAAGCTTTCTTT.

This clonotype has just a few counts. The rearrangement joins TRBV20-1 to TRBJ2-7; D perhaps matches TRBD2 (5 bases). With 1 base removed from V and 4 bases from J, the gap between germline ends came to 8 bases. Germline lookup yields CDR1 DFQATT and CDR2 SNEGSKA (reference sequence). The CDR3 has 12 amino acids. The CDR3 DNA sequence: TGCAGTGCTAGAGGAGGGATGTACGAGCAGTACTTC. This codes for CSARGGMYEQYF.

The chain recombines TRBV7-3 with TRBJ2-1; 14 bases fit TRBD2. The CDR3 totals 19 residues. Per the germline V gene, CDR1 is SGHTA and CDR2 is FQGTGA. V was pared by 7 bases and J by 1 base, with 12 bases of the junction left unmatched. The CDR3 is CASNPGTSGRGGSYNEQFF. CDR3 nucleotides: TGTGCCAGCAACCCCGGGACTAGCGGGAGAGGGGGTTCCTACAATGAGCAGTTCTTC.

This clonotype was seen a few times. The chain carries TRBV28 and TRBJ2-6; perhaps TRBD1 as D (6 bases). The CDR3 is 13 amino acids. CDR1 MDHEN and CDR2 SYDVKM come from the germline V gene. The V end lost 8 bases, the J end lost 3 bases, and 8 bases lay between the germline ends. CDR3 residues: CASAGDGANVLTF. The CDR3 coding sequence is TGTGCCAGCGCAGGGGATGGGGCCAACGTCCTGACTTTC.

In its sample, this clonotype was seen many times. DNA of the CDR3: TGTGCCACCAGTGCAGGGCCTAAGGCCGATCAAGGTCAAGAGACCCAGTACTTC. Protein product: CATSAGPKADQGQETQYF. This chain uses TRBV24-1 with TRBJ2-5, with D perhaps matching TRBD1 (5 bases). Trimming left V 5 bases short and J 2 bases short, with 23 bases between. Per the germline V gene, CDR1 is KGHDR and CDR2 is SFDVKD. The CDR3 length is 18 residues.

This clonotype has ten or more counts. V usage is TRBV12-3 or TRBV12-4 and J usage is TRBJ1-5; D is undetermined. This CDR3 is 13 amino acids long. V was pared by 3 bases and J by 2 bases, with 5 bases between. CDR3 sequence reads: CASSFVGNQPQHF. DNA of the CDR3: TGTGCCAGCAGTTTTGTGGGCAATCAGCCCCAGCATTTT.

This clonotype was seen at least ten times. This sequence joins TRBV11-2 and TRBJ2-4, with D perhaps assigned TRBD1 or TRBD2 (5 bases each). The CDR3 extends over 15 amino acids. Trimming took 3 bases from V and 9 from J, leaving 18 bases between them. Germline-derived CDR1 and CDR2 are SGHAT and FQNNGV. CDR3 DNA: TGTGCCAGCAGCTTGGGGGAGAACTACTGGGGCATTCAGTACTTC. This translates into CASSLGENYWGIQYF.

This clonotype was observed at least ten times. The chain joins TRBV28 to TRBJ2-7; 12 bases match TRBD1. V lost 5 bases to trimming and J lost 5 bases; unmatched junction nucleotides: 7. The germline CDR1 and CDR2 sequences are MDHEN and SYDVKM. The CDR3 runs 15 residues. This chain's CDR3 is CASSPPGQGADEQYF. In DNA, the CDR3 is TGTGCCAGCAGTCCTCCGGGACAGGGGGCCGACGAGCAGTACTTC.

This clonotype was counted only a few times. This chain uses TRBV18 with TRBJ1-4; no reliable D call. The ends were cut back, 2 bases at V and 8 bases at J, with 27 bases in the middle. CDR1 is KGHSH, CDR2 LQKENI, per germline. The CDR3 consists of 19 residues. CDR3 sequence: CASSPRSALGRGVNEKLFF. The CDR3 region has the DNA TGTGCCAGCTCACCAAGATCAGCTCTAGGAAGAGGAGTTAACGAAAAACTGTTTTTT.

The V and J genes are TRBV19 and TRBJ2-7; 10 bases match TRBD1. With V trimmed by 7 bases and J by 0 bases, 3 bases remained unmatched. Germline CDR1 and CDR2: LNHDA and SQIVND (reference sequence). The CDR3 consists of 14 residues. DNA of the CDR3: TGTGCCAGTACGAGGACAGGGGGCTCCTACGAGCAGTACTTC. Translated, it gives CASTRTGGSYEQYF.

This clonotype showed up many times. The chain links TRBV27 to TRBJ1-2; possible D gene TRBD1, 6 bases. This CDR3 has 14 amino acids. Trimming stripped 6 bases from V and 4 bases from J, with 15 bases between. CDR1 MNHEY and CDR2 SMNVEV come from the germline V gene (reference sequence). CDR3 nucleotides: TGTGCCAGCAGACAGGGTGGACTACCCTATGGCTACACCTTC. This gives the protein CASRQGGLPYGYTF.